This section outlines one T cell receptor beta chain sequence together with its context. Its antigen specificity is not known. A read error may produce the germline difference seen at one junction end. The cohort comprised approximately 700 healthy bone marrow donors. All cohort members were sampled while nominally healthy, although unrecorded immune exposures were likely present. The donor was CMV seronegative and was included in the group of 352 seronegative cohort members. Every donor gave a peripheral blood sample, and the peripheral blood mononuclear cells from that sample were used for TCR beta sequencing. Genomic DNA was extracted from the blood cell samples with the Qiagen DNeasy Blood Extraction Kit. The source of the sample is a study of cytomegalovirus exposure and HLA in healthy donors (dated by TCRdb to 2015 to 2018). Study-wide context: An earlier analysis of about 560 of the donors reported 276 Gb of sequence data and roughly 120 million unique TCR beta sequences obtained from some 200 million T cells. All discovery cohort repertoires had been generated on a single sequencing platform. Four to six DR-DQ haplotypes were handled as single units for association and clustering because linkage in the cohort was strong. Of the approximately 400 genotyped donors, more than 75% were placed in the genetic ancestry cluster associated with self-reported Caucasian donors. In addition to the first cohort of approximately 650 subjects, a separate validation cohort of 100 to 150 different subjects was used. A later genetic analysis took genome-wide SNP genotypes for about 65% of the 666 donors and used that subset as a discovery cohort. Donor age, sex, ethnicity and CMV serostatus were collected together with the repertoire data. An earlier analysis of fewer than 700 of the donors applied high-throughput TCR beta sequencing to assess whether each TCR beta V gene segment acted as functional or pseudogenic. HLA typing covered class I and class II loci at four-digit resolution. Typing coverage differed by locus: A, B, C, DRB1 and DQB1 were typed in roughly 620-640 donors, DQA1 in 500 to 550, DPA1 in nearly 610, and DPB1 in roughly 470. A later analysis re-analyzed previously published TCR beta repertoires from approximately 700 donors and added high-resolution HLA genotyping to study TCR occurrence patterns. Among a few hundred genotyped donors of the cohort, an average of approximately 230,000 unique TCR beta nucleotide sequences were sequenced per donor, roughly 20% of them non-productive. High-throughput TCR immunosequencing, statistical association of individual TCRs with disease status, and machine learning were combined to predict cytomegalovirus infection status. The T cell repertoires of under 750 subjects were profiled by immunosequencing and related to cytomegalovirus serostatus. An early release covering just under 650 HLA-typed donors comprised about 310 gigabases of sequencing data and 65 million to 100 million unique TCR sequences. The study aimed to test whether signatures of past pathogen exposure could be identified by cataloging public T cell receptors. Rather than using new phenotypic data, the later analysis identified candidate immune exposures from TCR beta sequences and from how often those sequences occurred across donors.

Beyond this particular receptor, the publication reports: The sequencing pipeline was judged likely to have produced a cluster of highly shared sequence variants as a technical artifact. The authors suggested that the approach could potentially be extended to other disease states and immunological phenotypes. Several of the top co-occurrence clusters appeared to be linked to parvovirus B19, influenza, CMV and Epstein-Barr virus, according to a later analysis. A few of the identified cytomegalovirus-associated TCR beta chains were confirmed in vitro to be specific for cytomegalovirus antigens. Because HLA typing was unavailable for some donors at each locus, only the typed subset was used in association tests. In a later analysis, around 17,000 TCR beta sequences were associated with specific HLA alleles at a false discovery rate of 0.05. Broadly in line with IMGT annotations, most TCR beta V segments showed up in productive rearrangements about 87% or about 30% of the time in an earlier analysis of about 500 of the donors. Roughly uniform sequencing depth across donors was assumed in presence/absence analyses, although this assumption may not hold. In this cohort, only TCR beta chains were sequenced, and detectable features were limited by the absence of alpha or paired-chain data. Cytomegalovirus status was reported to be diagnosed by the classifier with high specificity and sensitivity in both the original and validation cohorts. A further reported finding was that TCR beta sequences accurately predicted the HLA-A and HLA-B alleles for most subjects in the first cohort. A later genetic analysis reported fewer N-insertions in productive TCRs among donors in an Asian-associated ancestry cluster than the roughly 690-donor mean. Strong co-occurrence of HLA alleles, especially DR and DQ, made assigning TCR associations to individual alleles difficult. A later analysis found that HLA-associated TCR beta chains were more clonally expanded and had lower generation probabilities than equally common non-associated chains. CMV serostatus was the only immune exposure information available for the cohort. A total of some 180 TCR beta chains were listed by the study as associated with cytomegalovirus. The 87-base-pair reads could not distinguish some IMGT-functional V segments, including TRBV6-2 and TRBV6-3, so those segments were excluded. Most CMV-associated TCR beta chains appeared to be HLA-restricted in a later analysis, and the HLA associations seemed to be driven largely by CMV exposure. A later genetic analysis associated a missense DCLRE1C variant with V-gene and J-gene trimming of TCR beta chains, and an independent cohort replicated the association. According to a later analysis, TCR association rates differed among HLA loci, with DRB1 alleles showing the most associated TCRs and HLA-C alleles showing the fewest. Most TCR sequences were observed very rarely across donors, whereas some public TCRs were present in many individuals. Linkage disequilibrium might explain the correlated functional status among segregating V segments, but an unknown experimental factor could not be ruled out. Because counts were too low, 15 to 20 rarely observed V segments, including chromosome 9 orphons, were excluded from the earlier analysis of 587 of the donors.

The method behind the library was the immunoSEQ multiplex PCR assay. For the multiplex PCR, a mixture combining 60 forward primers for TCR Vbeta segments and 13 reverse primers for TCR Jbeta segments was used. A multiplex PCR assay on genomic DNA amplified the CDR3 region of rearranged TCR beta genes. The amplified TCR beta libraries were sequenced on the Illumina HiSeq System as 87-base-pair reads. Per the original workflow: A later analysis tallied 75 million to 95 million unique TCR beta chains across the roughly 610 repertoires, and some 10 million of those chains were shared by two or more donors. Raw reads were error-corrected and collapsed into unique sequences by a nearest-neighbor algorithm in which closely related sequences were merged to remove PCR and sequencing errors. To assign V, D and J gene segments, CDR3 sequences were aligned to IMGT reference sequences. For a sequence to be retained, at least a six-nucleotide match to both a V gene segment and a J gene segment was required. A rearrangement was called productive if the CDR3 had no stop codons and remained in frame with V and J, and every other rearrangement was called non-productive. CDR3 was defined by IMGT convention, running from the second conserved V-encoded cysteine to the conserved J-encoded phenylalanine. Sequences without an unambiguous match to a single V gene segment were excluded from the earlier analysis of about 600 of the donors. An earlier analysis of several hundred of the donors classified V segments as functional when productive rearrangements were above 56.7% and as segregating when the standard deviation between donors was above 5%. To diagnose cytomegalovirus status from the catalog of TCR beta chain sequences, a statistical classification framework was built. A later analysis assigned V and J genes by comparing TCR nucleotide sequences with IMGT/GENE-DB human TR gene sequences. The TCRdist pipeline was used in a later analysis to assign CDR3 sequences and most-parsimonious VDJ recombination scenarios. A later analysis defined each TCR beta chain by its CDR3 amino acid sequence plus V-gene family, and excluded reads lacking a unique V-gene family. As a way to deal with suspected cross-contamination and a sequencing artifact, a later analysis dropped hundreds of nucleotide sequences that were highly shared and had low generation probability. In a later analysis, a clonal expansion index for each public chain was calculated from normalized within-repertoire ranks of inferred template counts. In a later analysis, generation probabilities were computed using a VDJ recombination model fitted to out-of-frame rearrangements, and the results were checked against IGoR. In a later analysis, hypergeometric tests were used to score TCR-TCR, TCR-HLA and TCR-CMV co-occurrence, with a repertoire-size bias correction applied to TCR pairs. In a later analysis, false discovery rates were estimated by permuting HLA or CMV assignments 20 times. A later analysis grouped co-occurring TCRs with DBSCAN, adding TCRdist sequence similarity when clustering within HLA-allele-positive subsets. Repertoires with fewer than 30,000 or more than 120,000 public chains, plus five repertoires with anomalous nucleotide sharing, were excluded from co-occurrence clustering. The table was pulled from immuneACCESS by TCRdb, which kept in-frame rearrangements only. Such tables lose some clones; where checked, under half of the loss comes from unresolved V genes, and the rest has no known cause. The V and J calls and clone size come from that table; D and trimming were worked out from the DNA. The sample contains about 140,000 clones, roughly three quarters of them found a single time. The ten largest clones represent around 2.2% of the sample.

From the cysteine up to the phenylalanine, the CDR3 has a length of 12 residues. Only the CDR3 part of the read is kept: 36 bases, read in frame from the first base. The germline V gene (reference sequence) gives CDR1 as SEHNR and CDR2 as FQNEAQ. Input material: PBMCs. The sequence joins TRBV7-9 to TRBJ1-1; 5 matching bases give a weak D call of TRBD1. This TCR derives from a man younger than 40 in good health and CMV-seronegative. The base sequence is TGTTCCAGCAACGTGGGGGGCACTGAAGCTTTCTTT. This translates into CSSNVGGTEAFF.